The sequence of this TCR beta chain was determined in a study of T cell responses to AZD1222 COVID-19 vaccine (dated by TCRdb to about 2021). About the full investigation: AZD1222 recipients given second doses at about 4 weeks or at about 12 weeks were pooled, since spike-specific TCR depth and breadth were not found to differ between the two schedules. TCR sequencing covered roughly 230 trial participants: 200 to 210 given two doses of AZD1222 and 26 given two doses of MenACWY control vaccine. Trial participants were enrolled into age subgroups of 18-55, 56-69 and 70-plus years, which contained around 150, 28 and 57 TCR-sequenced participants, respectively.

Study-wide conclusions, independent of this receptor: The 56-69-year group was small, and its depth increase did not reach significance, likely because of low power. After two AZD1222 doses, both the breadth and the depth of spike-specific TCRs were significantly higher than at day 0 and than in MenACWY recipients. Reportedly, close to half of the unique spike-specific TCRs recognized epitopes lying outside the regions that are mutated in the B.1.351 and B.1.1.7 variants. Most participants were white British and females outnumbered males, and the authors suggested that clonal diversity may have been underestimated. The vaccine-associated CD4 TCRs covered the entire spike protein, and the dominant responses fell in regions 160-218 and 743-854. Conclusions about previously exposed vaccinees are limited because only a handful of AZD1222 recipients were SARS-CoV-2 seropositive at baseline. No day 14 peak-response samples were available, so repertoires were characterized only after the peak T cell response.

On this clone: Its antigen is currently not known. Base qualities are not provided; no much larger clone lies one nucleotide away.

Inclusive of the bounding cysteine and phenylalanine, the CDR3 is 14 residues long. The CDR3 DNA has 42 bases and is translated from base 1. Relative to germline, V is 2 bases shorter and J is 2 bases shorter, with 10 bases between their ends. The germline V gene supplies CDR1 SGDLS and CDR2 YYNGEE. The CDR3 regions of human TCRbeta chains were analyzed by immunosequencing. Processing in the source paper ran as follows. TCRs in the repertoires were matched against a reference library of SARS-CoV-2-specific TCRs that had been generated with the MIRA antigen-specificity platform. Breadth was defined as the fraction of unique TCRs that were SARS-CoV-2-associated, and depth was defined as the fraction of total T cells that were SARS-CoV-2-associated. Using the MIRA data, every spike-specific TCR was mapped to the spike region that the TCR reacted to and assigned to either a CD4 or a CD8 class. Log10-transformed breadth and depth values were compared by one-way ANOVA with Sidak's multiple comparisons tests. Drawn from immuneACCESS, this table holds only the in-frame rearrangements with V and J called that TCRdb kept. Clones are partly lost; checked studies trace under half to an unresolved V gene and leave the rest unexplained. Clone size and the V and J calls come from that table; the DNA yielded D and trimming. Within this sample are approximately 180,000 clones, with approximately 90% of them counted one time only. Of the sample, approximately 3% falls within the top ten clones.

Sample time point, as interpreted from the label and publication: baseline before first vaccination. The vaccinee samples were drawn from two UK trials, COV001 and COV002, one of which was a single-blind randomized controlled phase 2/3 trial testing AZD1222 (ChAdOx1 nCoV-19) in healthy adults. Trial participant PBMC samples were collected at day 0 and day 28 after the second dose for TCRbeta chain sequencing. The sequence joins TRBV9 to TRBJ2-5, and perhaps TRBD2 as D gene, on 5 matching bases. Specimen: peripheral blood, collected on day 0 of AZD1222 vaccination. The receptor comes from an adult in good health. The CDR3 corresponds to CASSVYGLQETQYF. In nucleotides, the sequence is TGTGCCAGCAGCGTCTACGGACTTCAAGAGACCCAGTACTTC. Reference TRBV9 and TRBJ2-5 genes cover what lies past the CDR3, so the full variable domain is DSGVTQTPKHLITATGQRVTLRCSPRSGDLSVYWYQQSLDQGLQFLIQYYNGEERAKGNILERFSAQQFPDLHSELNLSSLELGDSALYFCASSVYGLQETQYFGPGTRLLVL.